Below, 24 T cell receptor beta chains from the same sample are listed, as sequenced in a study of blood T cells in healthy people across ages (dated by TCRdb to the mid-2010s). Libraries came from 5' RACE. Sequencing instrument: Illumina HiSeq 2500. A second PCR of 7 to 11 cycles was run with a J-beta primer mix and a sample-barcoded 5' primer. TCRdb reworked the public reads: Q25 trimming with fastp, MiXCR clone assembly, productive beta chains retained. Every entry covers one CDR3 protein and lists the most common genes and DNA from its rows. For this sample the table gives some 1.1 million distinct CDR3 sequences, of which 30% to 40% were detected only once. The ten largest clones add up to about 12% of the sample. The specimen sequenced was blood. The receptors come from a man aged 18 to 29 in good health.

This clonotype showed up just a few times. This chain links TRBV13 with TRBJ1-6; tentatively, D is TRBD1 (5 bases). V was clipped by 2 bases and J by 9 bases, with 11 bases between them. Germline-derived CDR1 and CDR2 are PRHDT and FYEKMQ (reference sequence). The CDR3 covers 14 residues. In DNA form, the CDR3 reads TGTGCCAGCAGCTTAAGCGGGGGGGGTTCACCCCTCCACTTT. Amino acid sequence: CASSLSGGGSPLHF. The full variable domain, with the rest looked up from reference TRBV13 and TRBJ1-6, is AAGVIQSPRHLIKEKRETATLKCYPIPRHDTVYWYQQGPGQDPQFLISFYEKMQSDKGSIPDRFSAQQFSDYHSELNMSSLELGDSALYFCASSLSGGGSPLHFGNGTRLTVT.

This chain links TRBV2 with TRBJ2-6; D not certain. Trimming shortened V by 2 bases and J by 0 bases, and 11 bases separated the two germline ends. The CDR3 is 17 residues long. Germline V gene sequence: CDR1 SNHLY, CDR2 FYNNEI. CDR3: CASSERPPSSGANVLTF. CDR3 DNA: TGTGCCAGCAGTGAAAGACCCCCGAGCTCTGGGGCCAACGTCCTGACTTTC.

This clonotype showed up just a few times. The chain is built from TRBV6-5 and TRBJ2-1; 7 bases are a match to TRBD1. V lost 5 bases and J lost 4; bases outside the gene matches: 11. Per the germline V gene, CDR1 is MNHEY and CDR2 is SVGAGI. This CDR3 has 16 residues. The CDR3 protein is CASSLGTDLPYNEQFF. The CDR3 DNA follows: TGTGCCAGCAGTCTCGGGACAGATCTTCCTTACAATGAGCAGTTCTTC.

The chain carries TRBV29-1 and TRBJ2-3; 9 bases are shared with TRBD1. From germline, CDR1 is SQVTM and CDR2 ANQGSEA. CDR3 length: 15 residues. V lost 7 bases and J lost 4; bases outside the gene matches: 12. CDR3 in amino acids: CSDDTGGRLADTQYF. Here the CDR3 DNA reads TGCAGCGATGATACAGGGGGCCGACTAGCAGATACGCAGTATTTT.

The genes are TRBV27 and TRBJ2-3; D gene ambiguous. The CDR3 runs to 13 residues. Deletions cut 5 bases from V and 1 base from J, with 7 bases between. CDR1 and CDR2 (germline): MNHEY, SMNVEV (reference sequence). DNA for the CDR3: TGTGCCAGCAGTGTCGGTCGCACAGATACGCAGTATTTT. Its protein product is CASSVGRTDTQYF.

The chain has TRBV4-2 and TRBJ1-6; tentative D call: TRBD1 (5 bases). This CDR3 comprises 15 residues. Trimming removed 4 bases at V and 5 bases at J, with 12 bases between. Germline assignment: CDR1 LGHNA and CDR2 YNFKEQ. CDR3 loop: CASSRRRQNNSPLHF. The CDR3 nucleotides are TGTGCCAGCAGCCGACGTCGACAGAATAATTCACCCCTCCACTTT.

This clonotype was found a few times. V is TRBV12-5 and J is TRBJ2-5; tentative D call: TRBD2 (5 bases). The ends were cut back, 2 bases at V and 5 bases at J, with 6 bases in the middle. This CDR3 has 12 amino acids. The germline V gene encodes CDR1 LGHNT and CDR2 FRNRAP. This CDR3 is CASGLPGETQYF. CDR3 DNA sequence: TGTGCTAGTGGTTTGCCGGGGGAGACCCAGTACTTC.

This clonotype was observed a handful of times. V gene TRBV5-1 combines with J gene TRBJ1-1; D is undetermined. V was trimmed by 0 bases and J by 0 bases, leaving 9 bases between them. The CDR3 totals 15 residues. Germline V gene data show CDR1 as SGHRS and CDR2 as YFSETQ. CDR3 region: CASSLEAPMNTEAFF. As DNA, the CDR3 is TGCGCCAGCAGCTTGGAAGCACCTATGAACACTGAAGCTTTCTTT.

DNA for the CDR3: TGCAGTGCCGGAAAGACAGGCCCCCGGGATACGCAGTATTTT. This translates into CSAGKTGPRDTQYF. The chain links TRBV20-1 to TRBJ2-3; D possibly corresponds to TRBD1 (6 bases). Germline V gene data show CDR1 as DFQATT and CDR2 as SNEGSKA (reference sequence). The CDR3 contains 14 residues. V lost 6 bases and J 6 bases, leaving 19 bases between the germline ends.

CDR3 residues: CASSSNPEPHTDTQYF. In DNA form, the CDR3 reads TGCGCCAGCAGCTCCAACCCTGAACCCCACACAGATACGCAGTATTTT. The rearrangement links TRBV4-3 to TRBJ2-3; no firm D call. CDR1 LGHNA and CDR2 YSLEER come from the germline V gene. V was pared by 5 bases and J by 2 bases, with 17 bases between. This CDR3 region has 16 residues.

Notes on this clonotype: The germline gene is not matched at one end of the junction; a read error may be the cause. This chain connects TRBV27 to TRBJ1-2; D is unclear. CDR3 length: 14 residues. Per the germline V gene, CDR1 is MNHEY and CDR2 is SMNVEV (reference sequence). In nucleotides, the CDR3 is TGTGCCAGCAGTCCGAAACAGCTTATGTATGGCCACACCTTC. This codes for CASSPKQLMYGHTF.

The rearrangement uses TRBV27 and TRBJ1-2; TRBD1 matches at 11 bases. The junction had 7 bases not matched to a gene; V was cut back by 0 bases and J by 4 bases. The CDR3 is 17 amino acids. Germline V gives CDR1 MNHEY, CDR2 SMNVEV (reference sequence). CDR3 coding DNA: TGTGCCAGCAGTTTATCGCGGGGACAGGGGGTGGTCTATGGCTACACCTTC. Translated, it gives CASSLSRGQGVVYGYTF.

The rearrangement links TRBV12-3 or TRBV12-4 to TRBJ2-1; D is possibly TRBD2 (6 bases). Trimming cost V 3 bases and J 4 bases, with 16 bases left between them. This CDR3 is built from 16 residues. The CDR3 sequence: CASSFDVRGWYNEQFF. CDR3 nucleotides: TGTGCCAGCAGTTTTGACGTGCGGGGTTGGTACAATGAGCAGTTCTTC.

Here the CDR3 reads CASSDKGGGVKGYTF. DNA for the CDR3: TGTGCCAGCAGTGACAAAGGAGGGGGCGTAAAGGGCTACACCTTC. The chain employs TRBV2 and TRBJ1-2, with 7 bases aligning to TRBD1. This CDR3 has 15 amino acids. Germline CDR1 reads SNHLY; CDR2 reads FYNNEI. J was trimmed by 8 bases and V by 3 bases; bases with no gene match: 12.

The sample holds one count of this clonotype. An end of the junction differs from the germline gene, which may be a read error. J is TRBJ2-5 and V is TRBV7-9; the match to TRBD1 covers 7 bases. The CDR3 sequence is 14 residues long. The germline CDR1 and CDR2 sequences are SEHNR and FQNEAQ (reference sequence). CDR3 sequence reads: CVSSESINRGEQYF. CDR3 DNA: TGTGTCAGCAGTGAATCGATCAACAGGGGAGAGCAGTACTTC.

The rearrangement joins TRBV6-6 to TRBJ1-1; D not certain. Germline CDR1 and CDR2: MNHNY and SVGAGI (reference sequence). This CDR3 is built from 13 residues. Trimming removed 6 bases from V and 6 bases from J, with 14 bases in between. The CDR3 sequence is CASRQVGVAEAFF. DNA of the CDR3: TGTGCCAGCAGGCAGGTCGGAGTCGCTGAAGCTTTCTTT.

The gene calls are TRBV25-1 and TRBJ1-1; D is undetermined. V lost 6 bases to trimming and J lost 0 bases, with 14 bases between them. Per germline, CDR1 MGHDK and CDR2 SYGVNS. CDR3 length: 15 amino acids. The CDR3 spells CASSWLRSMNTEAFF. The CDR3 nucleotides are TGTGCCAGCAGCTGGCTGAGATCTATGAACACTGAAGCTTTCTTT.

In its sample, this clonotype was seen a few times. This rearrangement joins TRBV28 to TRBJ2-5; 9 nucleotides agree with TRBD1. From germline, CDR1 is MDHEN and CDR2 SYDVKM. CDR3 length: 16 amino acids. Losses at the gene ends were 6 bases for V and 6 bases for J; bases not matched to a gene: 14. The CDR3 is CASRKSGTGNPKTQYF. The CDR3 nucleotides read TGTGCCAGCAGGAAGTCCGGGACAGGGAATCCAAAGACCCAGTACTTC.

The DNA of the CDR3 is TGTGCCGTTTTGGACCAGAGTAAAGTTGAAGACTACACCTTC. Its protein is CAVLDQSKVEDYTF. This chain connects TRBV6-2 or TRBV6-3 to TRBJ1-2; D is ambiguous. The ends were cut back, 11 bases at V and 10 bases at J, with 26 bases in the middle. Germline CDR1 reads MNHEY; CDR2 reads SVGEGT. CDR3 length: 14 residues.

The chain couples TRBV27 to TRBJ1-1; tentatively, D is TRBD1 (5 bases). CDR1 and CDR2 from the germline V gene are MNHEY and SMNVEV (reference sequence). The V end lost 7 bases, the J end lost 8 bases, and 23 bases lay between the germline ends. The CDR3 is 15 residues long. This CDR3 is CASTPTPGLMSEAFF. As DNA, the CDR3 is TGTGCCAGCACCCCGACGCCAGGGTTAATGTCGGAAGCTTTCTTT.

This clonotype has only a few counts. The chain recombines TRBV6-1 with TRBJ2-5; 9 bases are a match to TRBD2. The CDR3 spans 15 residues. J lost 4 bases, V lost 1 base, and 4 bases had no gene match. The germline V gene encodes CDR1 MNHNS and CDR2 SASEGT. The CDR3 DNA reads TGTGCCAGCAGTGAAGATCTAGCGGGGTTAGAGACCCAGTACTTC. It specifies CASSEDLAGLETQYF.

The V call is TRBV9, the J call TRBJ2-7; tentative D call: TRBD2 (5 bases). The CDR3 runs 14 residues. Germline V gives CDR1 SGDLS, CDR2 YYNGEE. Trimming took 0 bases from V and 3 from J, leaving 10 bases between them. CDR3 nucleotide sequence: TGTGCCAGCAGCGTAGGGAGCGGTCTCTACGAGCAGTACTTC. It yields the protein CASSVGSGLYEQYF.

The rearrangement uses TRBV5-4 and TRBJ2-2; TRBD2 is a possible D gene (6 bases). Deletions cut 1 base from V and 4 bases from J, with 11 bases between. Germline V gives CDR1 SGHNT, CDR2 YYREEE (reference sequence). CDR3 length: 15 residues. CDR3 DNA sequence: TGTGCCAGCAGCTTGACGGGGGAAGGCACCGGGGAGCTGTTTTTT. It codes for CASSLTGEGTGELFF.

This chain connects TRBV2 to TRBJ1-2; 7 bases agree with TRBD1. The CDR3 is made up of 11 amino acids. Looked up from germline, CDR1 is SNHLY and CDR2 is FYNNEI. After removal of 8 bases from V and 8 bases from J, the junction contained 5 bases not matched to a gene. The CDR3 coding sequence is TGTGCCAGCCGACAGGGTCAAGGCTACACCTTC. This sequence encodes CASRQGQGYTF. The full variable domain, rest sourced from reference TRBV2 and TRBJ1-2, is EPEVTQTPSHQVTQMGQEVILRCVPISNHLYFYWYRQILGQKVEFLVSFYNNEISEKSEIFDDQFSVERPDGSNFTLKIRSTKLEDSAMYFCASRQGQGYTFGSGTRLTVV.